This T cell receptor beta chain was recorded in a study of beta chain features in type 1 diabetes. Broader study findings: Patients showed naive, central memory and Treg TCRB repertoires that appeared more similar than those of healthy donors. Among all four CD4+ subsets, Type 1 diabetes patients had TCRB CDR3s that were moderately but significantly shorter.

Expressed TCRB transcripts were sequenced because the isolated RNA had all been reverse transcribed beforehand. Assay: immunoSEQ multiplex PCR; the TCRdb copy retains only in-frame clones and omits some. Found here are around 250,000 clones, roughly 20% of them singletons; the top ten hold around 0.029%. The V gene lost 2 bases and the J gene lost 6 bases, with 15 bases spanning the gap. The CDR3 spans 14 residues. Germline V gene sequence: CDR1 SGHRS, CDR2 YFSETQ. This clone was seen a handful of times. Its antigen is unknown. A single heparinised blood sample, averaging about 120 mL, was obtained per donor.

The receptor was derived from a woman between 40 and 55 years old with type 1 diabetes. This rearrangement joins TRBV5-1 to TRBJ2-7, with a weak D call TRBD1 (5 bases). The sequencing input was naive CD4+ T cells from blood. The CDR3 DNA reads TGCGCCAGCAGCTTACAGGTCCCCCTCTCCGAGCAGTACTTC. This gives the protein CASSLQVPLSEQYF. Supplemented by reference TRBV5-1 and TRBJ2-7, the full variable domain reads KAGVTQTPRYLIKTRGQQVTLSCSPISGHRSVSWYQQTPGQGLQFLFEYFSETQRNKGNFPGRFSGRQFSNSRSEMNVSTLELGDSALYLCASSLQVPLSEQYFGPGTRLTVT.